The 2 T cell receptor beta chains given below trace back to one sample, sequenced in a study of T cell responses to AZD1222 COVID-19 vaccine. Produced via immunoSEQ multiplex PCR; TCRdb's table is partial and in-frame only. This sample has about 110,000 clones; 80% to 90% occur once, and the top ten carry 6.5% to 8%. Sample: peripheral blood, taken on day 0 of AZD1222 vaccination. The receptor set was obtained from an adult in good health.

V usage is TRBV29-1 and J usage is TRBJ2-7, with a weak D call TRBD2 (6 bases). V lost 4 bases and J lost 0, with 10 bases in between. Germline-derived CDR1 and CDR2 are SQVTM and ANQGSEA. The CDR3 is 13 amino acids. The CDR3 region is CSVAGGLSYEQYF. CDR3 DNA: TGCAGCGTTGCTGGGGGACTCTCCTACGAGCAGTACTTC.

V and J are TRBV15 and TRBJ2-7; D possibly matches TRBD1 or TRBD2 (5 bases each). V was shortened by 0 bases and J by 0 bases, with 36 bases between the two germline ends. The V gene's germline CDR1 is LNHNV and CDR2 YYDKDF (reference sequence). The CDR3 is made up of 24 amino acids. The CDR3 reads CATSRDISGLANVRQRCVSYEQYF. The CDR3 DNA reads as TGTGCCACCAGCAGAGATATCTCGGGGCTAGCTAACGTGAGACAACGCTGTGTCTCCTACGAGCAGTACTTC.